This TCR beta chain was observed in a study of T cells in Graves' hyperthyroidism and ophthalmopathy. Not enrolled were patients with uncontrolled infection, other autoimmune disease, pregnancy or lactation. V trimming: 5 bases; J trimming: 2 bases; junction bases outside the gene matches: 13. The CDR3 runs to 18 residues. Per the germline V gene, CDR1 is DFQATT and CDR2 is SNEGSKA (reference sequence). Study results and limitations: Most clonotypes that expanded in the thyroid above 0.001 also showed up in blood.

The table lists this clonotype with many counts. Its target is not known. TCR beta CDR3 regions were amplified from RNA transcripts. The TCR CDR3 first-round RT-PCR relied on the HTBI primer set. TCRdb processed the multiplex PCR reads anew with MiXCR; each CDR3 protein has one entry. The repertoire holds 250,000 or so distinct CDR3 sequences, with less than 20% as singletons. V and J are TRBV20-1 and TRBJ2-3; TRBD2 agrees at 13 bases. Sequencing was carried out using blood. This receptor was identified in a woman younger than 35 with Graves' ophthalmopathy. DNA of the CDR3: TGCAGTGCTCCCGGGACTAGCGGGGTTTTATCGCTCACAGATACGCAGTATTTT. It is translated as CSAPGTSGVLSLTDTQYF.